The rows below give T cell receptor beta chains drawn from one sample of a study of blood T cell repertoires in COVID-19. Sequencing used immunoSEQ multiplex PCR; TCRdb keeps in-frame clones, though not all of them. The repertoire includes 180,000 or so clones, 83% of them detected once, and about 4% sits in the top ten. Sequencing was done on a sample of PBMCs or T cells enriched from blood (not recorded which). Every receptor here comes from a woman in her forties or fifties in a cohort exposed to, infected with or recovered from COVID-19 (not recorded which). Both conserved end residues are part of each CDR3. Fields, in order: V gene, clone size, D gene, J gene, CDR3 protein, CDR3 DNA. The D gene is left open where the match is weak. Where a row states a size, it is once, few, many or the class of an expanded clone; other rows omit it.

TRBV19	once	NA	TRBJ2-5	CASSWTEGAQYF	TGTGCCAGTAGCTGGACAGAGGGGGCCCAGTACTTC
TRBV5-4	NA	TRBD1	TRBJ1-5	CASSSGGSNQPQHF	TGTGCCAGCAGCTCAGGGGGTAGCAATCAGCCCCAGCATTTT
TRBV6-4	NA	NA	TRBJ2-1	CASSPGTKDEQFF	TGTGCCAGCAGTCCCGGGACAAAGGACGAGCAGTTCTTC
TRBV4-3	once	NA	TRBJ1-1	CASSQDRQGTEAFF	TGCGCCAGCAGCCAAGATCGCCAGGGAACTGAAGCTTTCTTT
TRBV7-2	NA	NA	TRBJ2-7	CASSPPEGRQTYEQYF	TGTGCCAGCAGCCCACCTGAGGGCAGGCAGACCTACGAGCAGTACTTC
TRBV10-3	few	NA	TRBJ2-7	CAISSRYEQYF	TGTGCCATCAGTAGCCGGTACGAGCAGTACTTC
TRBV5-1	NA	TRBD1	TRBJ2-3	CASSYGTGRFTDTQYF	TGCGCCAGCAGCTATGGGACAGGGAGGTTTACAGATACGCAGTATTTT
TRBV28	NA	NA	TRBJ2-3	CASKLSGGGTDTQYF	TGTGCCAGCAAACTGTCCGGAGGAGGAACAGATACGCAGTATTTT
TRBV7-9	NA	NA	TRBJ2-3	CASSLGPSWSFGDTQYF	TGTGCCAGCAGCTTAGGACCCTCGTGGTCCTTCGGGGATACGCAGTATTTT
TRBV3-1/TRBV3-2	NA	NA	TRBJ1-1	CASSQSAGMNTEAFF	TGTGCCAGCAGCCAAAGTGCAGGAATGAACACTGAAGCTTTCTTT
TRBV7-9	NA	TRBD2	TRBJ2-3	CASSLGLAGGADTQYF	TGTGCCAGCAGCTTAGGACTAGCGGGAGGGGCAGATACGCAGTATTTT
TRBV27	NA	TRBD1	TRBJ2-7	CASSWRGDRGTYEQYF	TGTGCCAGCAGCTGGCGGGGGGACAGGGGGACCTACGAGCAGTACTTC
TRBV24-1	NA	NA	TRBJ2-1	CATGSSYNEQFF	TGTGCCACCGGGAGCTCCTACAATGAGCAGTTCTTC
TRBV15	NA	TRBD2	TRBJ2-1	CATSRDLASGRANEQFF	TGTGCCACCAGCAGAGATCTGGCTAGCGGGAGGGCCAATGAGCAGTTCTTC
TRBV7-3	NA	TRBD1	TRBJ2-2	CASSEQGASGELFF	TGTGCCAGCAGCGAACAGGGGGCAAGCGGGGAGCTGTTTTTT
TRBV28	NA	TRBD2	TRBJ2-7	CASSYRLTSDSYEQYF	TGTGCCAGCAGTTATAGGTTGACTAGCGATTCCTACGAGCAGTACTTC
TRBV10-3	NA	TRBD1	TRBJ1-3	CAMFEQGANTIYF	TGTGCCATGTTCGAGCAGGGGGCAAACACCATATATTTT
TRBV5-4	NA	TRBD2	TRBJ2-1	CASSKDGAGRWNEQFF	TGTGCCAGCAGCAAAGATGGAGCGGGAAGGTGGAATGAGCAGTTCTTC
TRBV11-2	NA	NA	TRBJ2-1	CASSLVYGEDPSYNEQFF	TGTGCCAGCAGCTTAGTTTACGGGGAGGACCCTTCCTACAATGAGCAGTTCTTC
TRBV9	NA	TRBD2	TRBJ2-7	CASSLSGGATEQYF	TGTGCCAGCAGCTTAAGCGGGGGGGCTACCGAGCAGTACTTC
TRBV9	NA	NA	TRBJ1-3	CASREDSGNTIYF	TGTGCCAGCAGAGAGGACAGCGGAAACACCATATATTTT
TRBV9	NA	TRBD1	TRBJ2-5	CASTNRGYPVETQYF	TGTGCCAGCACGAACAGGGGCTATCCGGTGGAGACCCAGTACTTC
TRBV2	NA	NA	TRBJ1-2	CASSESGSAYGYTF	TGTGCCAGCAGTGAATCAGGCAGTGCCTATGGCTACACCTTC
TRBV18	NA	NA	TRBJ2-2	CASSPGQGLVTGELFF	TGTGCCAGCTCACCGGGGCAGGGCCTAGTGACCGGGGAGCTGTTTTTT
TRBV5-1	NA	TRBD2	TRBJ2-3	CASRHRTSGTTDTQYF	TGCGCCAGCAGGCATCGGACTAGCGGGACCACAGATACGCAGTATTTT